This is a list of T cell receptor beta chains from one sample in a study of T cells after posttransplantation cyclophosphamide. Data came from immunoSEQ multiplex PCR; TCRdb stores just in-frame clones and leaves some out. The table shows 30,000 to 40,000 clones, with around 90% occurring only once. Material: PBMCs. The receptors shown here come from a woman between 40 and 50 years old with a blood cancer, CMV-positive, and with a related stem cell donor. CDR3s include the opening cysteine and the closing phenylalanine or tryptophan. Each record gives: V gene, clone size, D gene, CDR3 length, J gene, CDR3 DNA, CDR3 protein. The D gene is left open where the match is weak. Rows give clone size only sometimes, using once, few, many, or a class for an expanded clone.

TRBV4-2	NA	NA	17	TRBJ2-5	TGTGCCAGCAGCCAAGAGTTAGGAGGGGGGGCGGGGGAGACCCAGTACTTC	CASSQELGGGAGETQYF
TRBV7-6	NA	NA	13	TRBJ1-2	TGTGCCAGCAGCCCTACGGGAAACTATGGCTACACCTTC	CASSPTGNYGYTF
TRBV6-6	NA	NA	16	TRBJ2-7	TGTGCCAGCAGTAAAACGGCGGGGGCCAGCTCCTACGAGCAGTACTTC	CASSKTAGASSYEQYF
TRBV19	NA	TRBD2	16	TRBJ2-1	TGTGCCAGTAGTATATGGGGGGGGAGCTCCTACAATGAGCAGTTCTTC	CASSIWGGSSYNEQFF
TRBV27	NA	NA	17	TRBJ2-1	TGTGCCAGCAGTTCGGGCCCCCCTGAGGGTGTTGCCAGTGAGCAGTTCTTC	CASSSGPPEGVASEQFF
TRBV6-6	NA	TRBD1	15	TRBJ1-2	TGTGCCAGCAGTTACTCGGGACAGGGGGCGCCTGGCTACACCTTC	CASSYSGQGAPGYTF
TRBV7-9	NA	NA	14	TRBJ1-2	TGTGCCAGCGCAGAATCAGGCTTATTCTATGGCTACACCTTC	CASAESGLFYGYTF
TRBV10-3	NA	NA	13	TRBJ1-6	TGTGCCATCAGTGAGATGGACAGCCGACCCCTCCACTTT	CAISEMDSRPLHF
TRBV7-8	NA	TRBD1	14	TRBJ2-5	TGTGCCAGCAGCTGGGGACAGCTCCAAGAGACCCAGTACTTC	CASSWGQLQETQYF
TRBV15	NA	NA	13	TRBJ2-3	TGTGCCACCAGCAGTGACAGGGGAGGGACGCAGTATTTT	CATSSDRGGTQYF
TRBV5-1	NA	TRBD1	14	TRBJ2-5	TGCGCCAGCAGCTCCGGGACAGGGGAAGAGACCCAGTACTTC	CASSSGTGEETQYF
TRBV4-1	NA	NA	14	TRBJ1-1	TGCGCCAGCAGCCAAGTTCTGAAACTAACTGAAGCTTTCTTT	CASSQVLKLTEAFF
TRBV7-8	NA	TRBD1	15	TRBJ2-7	TGTGCCAGCAGCCCGCCGGGGACAGGGGCCGACGAGCAGTACTTC	CASSPPGTGADEQYF
TRBV4-1	NA	NA	14	TRBJ1-5	TGCGCCAGCAGCCAAGAAACAGCTAATCAGCCCCAGCATTTT	CASSQETANQPQHF
TRBV7-8	NA	NA	16	TRBJ1-1	TGTGCCAGCAGCTTGACCCGGGGAGGGATCCCCACTGAAGCTTTCTTT	CASSLTRGGIPTEAFF
TRBV7-3	NA	TRBD1	17	TRBJ2-1	TGTGCCAGCAGCTTAAATCCCGCAGGGGGCTCCTACAATGAGCAGTTCTTC	CASSLNPAGGSYNEQFF
TRBV5-6	NA	NA	15	TRBJ2-3	TGTGCCAGCAGCGCCATCGGGGAATACACAGATACGCAGTATTTT	CASSAIGEYTDTQYF
TRBV10-3	NA	NA	13	TRBJ2-7	TGTGCCATCAGTGACAGTGTCTCCTACGAGCAGTACTTC	CAISDSVSYEQYF
TRBV18	NA	NA	16	TRBJ2-7	TGTGCCAGCTCACCAATAGGTGGGGCTAGTCAGGACGAGCAGTACTTC	CASSPIGGASQDEQYF
TRBV19	few	NA	13	TRBJ2-2	TGTGCCAGTAGTATTGTTCTAGCCGGGGAGCTGTTTTTT	CASSIVLAGELFF
TRBV27	NA	TRBD1	14	TRBJ2-1	TGTGCCAGCAGTTTGAACAGGGGGCGGGATGAGCAGTTCTTC	CASSLNRGRDEQFF
TRBV18	NA	TRBD1	16	TRBJ2-7	TGTGCCAGCTCACGCGCCGGGACAGGGGGTTCCTACGAGCAGTACTTC	CASSRAGTGGSYEQYF
TRBV4-3	once	TRBD1	14	TRBJ2-7	TGCGCCGGCAGCCGACAGGGGGGATCGAGCGAGCAGTACTTC	CAGSRQGGSSEQYF